This T cell receptor (beta chain) was found in a study of blood T cells in healthy people across ages. A J-beta primer mix and a sample-barcoded 5' primer were used in a second PCR of roughly 6 to 11 cycles. Via MiXCR, TCRdb re-called the 5' RACE reads, giving one row per CDR3 protein. The sample yields roughly 570,000 distinct CDR3 sequences, 27% seen once. This clonotype was seen a few times. Per the germline V gene, CDR1 is SGHVS and CDR2 is FQNEAQ. This CDR3 is built from 15 residues. Trimming pared 5 bases from V and 4 bases from J, leaving 17 bases between. The specimen sequenced was blood. The V gene is TRBV7-8, the J gene TRBJ1-2; perhaps TRBD1 as D (6 bases). This clonotype was sampled from a woman aged 70-85 years in good health. For the CDR3, the DNA is TGTGCCAGCAGCCCCCGACAGGCGACAAGCTATGGCTACACCTTC. Amino acids: CASSPRQATSYGYTF.